This TCR beta chain was observed in a study of blood T cell repertoires in COVID-19. The CDR3 is made up of 15 amino acids. V was pared by 2 bases and J by 6 bases, with 8 bases of the junction left unmatched. Germline V CDR1 and CDR2: MNHEY, SVGEGT. Enrolled through a virtual design, the participants were between roughly 18 and 95 years of age and came from about two dozen US areas. Cohort allocation depended upon clinical history that participants reported. Sequenced by immunoSEQ multiplex PCR; TCRdb stores in-frame clones only, minus some. Altogether roughly 430,000 clones are present, around nine tenths being singletons, with the ten largest covering 1.4% to 1.5%.

The V and J genes are TRBV6-2 or TRBV6-3 and TRBJ2-3; the match to TRBD1 covers 7 bases. The clonotype was recovered from a woman under 30 who had been exposed to COVID-19. Material: PBMCs or T cells enriched from blood (not recorded which). The CDR3 region is CASSYVSGGPDTQYF. The CDR3 DNA follows: TGTGCCAGCAGTTACGTGTCAGGGGGTCCGGATACGCAGTATTTT.